Below, one T cell receptor (beta chain) is given with its context. The data derive from a study of blood T cell repertoires in COVID-19. Study-wide context: The United States, Italy and Spain provided the acute and convalescent COVID-19 samples. In each case, the material was cDNA or gDNA derived from T cells, B-cell-depleted T cells, or PBMCs.

The CDR3 totals 16 residues. Germline V lookup: CDR1 MDHEN, CDR2 SYDVKM. J was trimmed by 3 bases and V by 4 bases; bases with no gene match: 10. In the original processing: Counts of nucleated cells, estimated from reference gene primer amplification, were obtained. The assay was immunoSEQ multiplex PCR, and TCRdb's table has in-frame clones only and misses some. Clone size and V and J calls were adopted from that table, with D and trimming inferred from the DNA. The data show some 280,000 clones, with approximately 91% seen just once and roughly an eighth held by the top ten. This clonotype originated in an older woman with acute or convalescent COVID-19. Input material: peripheral blood. The chain combines TRBV28 with TRBJ2-7; TRBD1 matches at 9 bases. CDR3 coding DNA: TGTGCCAGCAGTTCCCCCGGGACAGGGATCTTCTACGAGCAGTACTTC. Amino acids: CASSSPGTGIFYEQYF.